Below are 5 T cell receptor beta chains sequenced from a single sample in a study of cytomegalovirus exposure and HLA in healthy donors. The PCR used 60 Vbeta and 13 Jbeta primers. This table comes from immunoSEQ multiplex PCR, and its TCRdb copy is limited to in-frame clones, with some not included. The repertoire has about 200,000 clones, about 80% of them found once; the top ten carry 15%. Specimen: PBMCs. The receptors stem from a middle-aged man in good health and CMV-seronegative.

The table lists this clone with a few counts. This chain joins TRBV7-6 and TRBJ2-5; D uncertain. The CDR3 contains 13 residues. The germline V and J ends were trimmed by 1 base and 4 bases, with 7 bases remaining between them. Looked up from germline, CDR1 is SGHVS and CDR2 is FNYEAQ. The CDR3 loop is CASSLDSRETQYF. The CDR3 DNA reads TGTGCCAGCAGCTTAGACTCAAGAGAGACCCAGTACTTC.

The chain recombines TRBV4-1 with TRBJ1-2, with TRBD1 matching 8 bases. The V gene's germline CDR1 is MGHRA and CDR2 YSYEKL. The CDR3 runs 15 residues. V gave up 1 base and J gave up 2 bases; unmatched junction bases: 3. Here the CDR3 reads CASSQGGQGNYGYTF. CDR3 DNA: TGCGCCAGCAGCCAAGGAGGACAGGGAAACTATGGCTACACCTTC.

The chain is built from TRBV27 and TRBJ2-7; 10 nucleotides align to TRBD2. The length of the CDR3 is 15 residues. The trim removed 8 bases at V and 2 bases at J, leaving 9 bases unmatched. Germline V CDR1 and CDR2: MNHEY, SMNVEV (reference sequence). Here the CDR3 DNA reads TGTGCCAGCCGGCGTGGGACTAGCGACACCTACGAGCAGTACTTC. Its translation is CASRRGTSDTYEQYF.

This clone appeared a few times. This chain links TRBV28 with TRBJ1-5; no clear D gene. The V end lost 2 bases, the J end lost 3 bases, and 2 bases lay between the germline ends. Germline V CDR1 and CDR2: MDHEN, SYDVKM. The CDR3 loop spans 12 amino acids. The CDR3 region is CASSLLNQPQHF. In nucleotides, the CDR3 is TGTGCCAGCAGTTTACTCAATCAGCCCCAGCATTTT.

The chain uses TRBV7-9 and TRBJ1-1; a weak D match, TRBD1 (6 bases). This CDR3 spans 14 amino acids. Germline CDR1 is SEHNR and CDR2 is FQNEAQ (reference sequence). Trimming cost V 7 bases and J 4 bases, with 16 bases left between them. CDR3 sequence: CASTSGQHLTEAFF. CDR3 sequence (DNA): TGTGCCAGCACCTCAGGACAGCACCTCACTGAAGCTTTCTTT.